These 7 T cell receptor beta chains came from one sample sequenced in a study of spatial heterogeneity in lung cancer. Study-wide results and caveats: Expanded intratumoral alpha and beta TCR counts tracked tumor mutation counts.

TCRdb independently ran MiXCR on the 5' RACE reads; one entry per CDR3 protein. This table holds some 4,900 distinct CDR3 sequences, around 13% found once. What these receptors recognize is not known. Noted time point: sample taken at primary tumor resection. The sample in question was lung tumor tissue, obtained at surgery. The receptor set was obtained from a female donor with early-stage non-small cell lung cancer.

This clonotype qualifies as medium-sized. The V call is TRBV28, the J call TRBJ2-7, with D tentatively TRBD1 or TRBD2 (5 bases each). Germline-derived CDR1 and CDR2 are MDHEN and SYDVKM. V lost 5 bases and J 6 bases, leaving 14 bases between the germline ends. This CDR3 is 13 amino acids long. CDR3 residues: CASSNSGTIEQYF. Here the CDR3 DNA reads TGTGCCAGCAGTAACTCCGGGACCATCGAGCAGTACTTC.

This chain links TRBV5-5 with TRBJ2-3; D not resolved. The CDR3 extends over 15 amino acids. Trimming removed 1 base at V and 3 bases at J, with 12 bases between. The germline gives CDR1 SGHKS, CDR2 YYEKEE (reference sequence). The CDR3 protein is CASSLSPLRTDTQYF. As DNA, the CDR3 is TGTGCCAGCAGCTTGTCTCCACTGAGGACAGATACGCAGTATTTT. Combining the CDR3 with reference TRBV5-5 and TRBJ2-3 gives the whole variable domain DAGVTQSPTHLIKTRGQQVTLRCSPISGHKSVSWYQQVLGQGPQFIFQYYEKEERGRGNFPDRFSARQFPNYSSELNVNALLLGDSALYLCASSLSPLRTDTQYFGPGTRLTVL.

The chain is built from TRBV5-6 and TRBJ2-7; perhaps TRBD2 as D (6 bases). This CDR3 contains 16 residues. V was clipped by 3 bases and J by 7 bases, with 23 bases between them. CDR1 is SGHDT, CDR2 YYEEEE, per germline. The CDR3: CASSWISTGGRGEQYF. CDR3 bases: TGTGCCAGCAGCTGGATCTCTACAGGCGGGCGGGGTGAGCAGTACTTC.

The chain employs TRBV5-1 and TRBJ1-1; a possible D gene is TRBD1 (6 bases). Germline V CDR1 and CDR2: SGHRS, YFSETQ. V shed 0 bases and J shed 3 bases, with 12 bases lying between them. The CDR3 contains 15 residues. The CDR3: CASSLEPGGDTEAFF. Written as DNA, the CDR3 is TGCGCCAGCAGCTTGGAGCCGGGGGGCGACACTGAAGCTTTCTTT.

This clonotype is medium-sized (0.01 to 0.1%) within its sample. This chain links TRBV20-1 with TRBJ1-4, with TRBD1 as a possible D gene (6 bases). Deletions cut 6 bases from V and 4 bases from J, with 15 bases between. CDR3 length: 14 amino acids. Germline V CDR1 and CDR2: DFQATT, SNEGSKA (reference sequence). The CDR3 loop is CSAESQGHNEKLFF. CDR3 coding DNA: TGCAGTGCGGAATCACAGGGACATAATGAAAAACTGTTTTTT.

By its share, this clonotype is medium-sized. This chain uses TRBV19 with TRBJ2-1, with a tentative D call TRBD2 (7 bases). Trimming took 11 bases from V and 5 from J, leaving 19 bases between them. This CDR3 spans 14 amino acids. Germline CDR1 is LNHDA and CDR2 is SQIVND (reference sequence). The CDR3 here is CACTWGGPDNEQFF. CDR3 sequence (DNA): TGTGCCTGTACCTGGGGGGGCCCCGACAATGAGCAGTTCTTC.

The rearrangement joins TRBV6-6 to TRBJ2-5, with a tentative D call TRBD1 (8 bases). CDR1 MNHNY and CDR2 SVGAGI come from the germline V gene (reference sequence). V lost 7 bases, J lost 4 bases, and 16 bases lay in between. The CDR3 length is 14 residues. CDR3 DNA sequence: TGTGCCAGCATTCCGACAGGGGAGGGAGAGACCCAGTACTTC. It is translated as CASIPTGEGETQYF.